This TCR beta chain was captured by sequencing in a study of technical replicates of blood from a handful of donors. Clones were sequenced by immunoSEQ multiplex PCR, and TCRdb holds only the in-frame ones, with some missing. This sample has approximately 81,000 clones; approximately 96% occur once, and the top ten carry about 0.36%. This clone was picked up a small number of times. The sequencing sample was made of T cells isolated from PBMCs. The origin of this receptor is a human donor in good health.

The CDR3 DNA reads as TGTGCCAGTACTCCCCTTTATGCGTTTGTGTTCAATGAGCAGTTCTTC. It specifies CASTPLYAFVFNEQFF. The gene calls are TRBV19 and TRBJ2-1; no firm D call. Germline CDR1 is LNHDA and CDR2 is SQIVND (reference sequence). This CDR3 region has 16 residues. With 7 bases removed from V and 6 bases from J, the gap between germline ends came to 22 bases.